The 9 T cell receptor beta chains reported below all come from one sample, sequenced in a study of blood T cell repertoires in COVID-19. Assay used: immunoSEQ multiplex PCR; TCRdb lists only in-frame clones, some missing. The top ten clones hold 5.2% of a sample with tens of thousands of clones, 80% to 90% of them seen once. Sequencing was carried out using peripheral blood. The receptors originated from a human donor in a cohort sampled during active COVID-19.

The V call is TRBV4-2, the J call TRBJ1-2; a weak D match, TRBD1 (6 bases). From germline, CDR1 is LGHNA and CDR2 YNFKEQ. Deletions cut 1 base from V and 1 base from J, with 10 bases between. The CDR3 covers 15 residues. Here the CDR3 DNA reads TGTGCCAGCAGCCAAGTGGTACAGGGTAACTATGGCTACACCTTC. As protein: CASSQVVQGNYGYTF.

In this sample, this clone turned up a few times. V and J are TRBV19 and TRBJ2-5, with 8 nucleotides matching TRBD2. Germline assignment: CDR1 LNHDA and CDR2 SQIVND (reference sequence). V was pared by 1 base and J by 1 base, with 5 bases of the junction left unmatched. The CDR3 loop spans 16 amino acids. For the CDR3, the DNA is TGTGCCAGTAGTATAGGAATAGCGGGGATCCAAGAGACCCAGTACTTC. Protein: CASSIGIAGIQETQYF. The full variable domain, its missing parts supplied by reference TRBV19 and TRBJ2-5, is DGGITQSPKYLFRKEGQNVTLSCEQNLNHDAMYWYRQDPGQGLRLIYYSQIVNDFQKGDIAEGYSVSREKKESFPLTVTSAQKNPTAFYLCASSIGIAGIQETQYFGPGTRLLVL.

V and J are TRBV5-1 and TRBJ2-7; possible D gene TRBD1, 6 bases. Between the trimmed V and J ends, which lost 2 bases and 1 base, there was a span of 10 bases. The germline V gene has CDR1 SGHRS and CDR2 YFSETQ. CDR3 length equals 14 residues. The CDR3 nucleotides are TGCGCCAGCAGCTTCCTGGACAGTTCCTACGAGCAGTACTTC. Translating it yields CASSFLDSSYEQYF.

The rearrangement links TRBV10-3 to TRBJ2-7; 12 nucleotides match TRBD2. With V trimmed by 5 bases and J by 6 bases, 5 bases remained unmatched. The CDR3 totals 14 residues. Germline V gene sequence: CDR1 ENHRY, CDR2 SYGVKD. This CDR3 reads CAISPGTSGREQYF. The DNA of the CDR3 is TGTGCCATCAGTCCGGGGACTAGCGGGCGCGAGCAGTACTTC.

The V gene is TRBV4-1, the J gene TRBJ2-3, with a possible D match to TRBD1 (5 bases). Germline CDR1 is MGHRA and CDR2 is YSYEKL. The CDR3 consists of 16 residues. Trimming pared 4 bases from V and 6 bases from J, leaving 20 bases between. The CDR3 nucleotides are TGCGCCAGCAGCCGTTCTCAGGGCAACCAGGTGGATACGCAGTATTTT. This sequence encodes CASSRSQGNQVDTQYF.

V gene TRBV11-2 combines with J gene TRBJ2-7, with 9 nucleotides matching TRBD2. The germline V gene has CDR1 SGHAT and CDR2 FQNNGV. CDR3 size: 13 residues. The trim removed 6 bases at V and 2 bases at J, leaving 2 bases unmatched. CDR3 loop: CASSPSGAYEQYF. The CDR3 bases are TGTGCCAGCAGTCCTAGCGGGGCCTACGAGCAGTACTTC.

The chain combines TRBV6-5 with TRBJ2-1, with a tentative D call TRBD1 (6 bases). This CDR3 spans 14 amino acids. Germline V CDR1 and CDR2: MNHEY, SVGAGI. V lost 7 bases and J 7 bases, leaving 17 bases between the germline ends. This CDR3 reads CASIPTGLRNEQFF. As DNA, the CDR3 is TGTGCCAGCATACCCACAGGGTTAAGGAATGAGCAGTTCTTC.

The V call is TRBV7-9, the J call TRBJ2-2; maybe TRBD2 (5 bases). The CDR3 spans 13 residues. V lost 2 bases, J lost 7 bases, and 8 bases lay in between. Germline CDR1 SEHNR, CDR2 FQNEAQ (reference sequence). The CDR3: CASSLMAGGELFF. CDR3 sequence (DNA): TGTGCCAGCAGCTTAATGGCGGGCGGGGAGCTGTTTTTT.

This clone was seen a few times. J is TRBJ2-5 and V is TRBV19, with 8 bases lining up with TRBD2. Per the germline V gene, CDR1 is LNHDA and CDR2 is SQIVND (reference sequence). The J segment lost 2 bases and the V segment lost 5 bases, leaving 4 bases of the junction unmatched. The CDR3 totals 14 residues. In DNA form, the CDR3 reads TGTGCCAGTAGTCATTCGGGGGGGCAAGAGACCCAGTACTTC. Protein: CASSHSGGQETQYF.